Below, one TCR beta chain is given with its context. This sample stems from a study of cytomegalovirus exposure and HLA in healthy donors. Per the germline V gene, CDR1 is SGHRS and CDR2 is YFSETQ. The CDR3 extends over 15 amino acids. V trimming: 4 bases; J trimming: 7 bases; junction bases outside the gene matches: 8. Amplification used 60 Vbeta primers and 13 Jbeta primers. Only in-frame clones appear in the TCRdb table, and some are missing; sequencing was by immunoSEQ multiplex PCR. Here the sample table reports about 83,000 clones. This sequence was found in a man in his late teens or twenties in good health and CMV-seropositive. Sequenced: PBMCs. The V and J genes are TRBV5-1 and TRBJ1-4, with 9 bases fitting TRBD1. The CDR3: CASSGLGQGSEKLFF. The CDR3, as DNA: TGCGCCAGCAGCGGGCTGGGACAGGGAAGTGAAAAACTGTTTTTT.